These 7 T cell receptor beta chains came from one sample sequenced in a study of human T cells and chemical hapten exposure listed by TCRdb under 2021. The library was built by means of RACE. Instrument used: NextSeq 500. TCRdb reprocessed the public reads (quality trimming at Q25 with fastp, clone calling with MiXCR) and kept in-frame beta chains. Each entry is one CDR3 protein sequence, shown with its most common DNA and genes. The sample records roughly 380,000 distinct CDR3 sequences, around 5.5% of which are singletons. The ten largest clones represent 2% to 3% of the sample. The time point label for this specimen denotes: pre-sensitization, week 0. The treatment or condition label, read with the paper, signifies: therapeutic diphenylcyclopropenone sensitization with weekly scalp DPC. The sequenced sample was whole blood, obtained in connection with sensitization to the hapten diphenylcyclopropenone (DPC). The receptors derive from a woman between 45 and 65 years old with alopecia areata. Some clones in this sample may be carry-over from other donors' samples.

Many counts were recorded for this clonotype. This rearrangement joins TRBV6-2 or TRBV6-3 to TRBJ2-7; 14 bases line up with TRBD2. This CDR3 is built from 17 residues. Germline loops: CDR1 MNHEY, CDR2 SVGEGT. V was pared by 2 bases and J by 9 bases, with 12 bases of the junction left unmatched. The CDR3 protein is CASSYPGLAGGLRGQYF. The CDR3 DNA sequence: TGTGCCAGCAGTTACCCAGGACTAGCGGGAGGTCTCAGGGGGCAGTACTTC.

This clonotype was counted at least ten times. The chain carries TRBV2 and TRBJ2-3, with 12 nucleotides matching TRBD1. This CDR3 is built from 16 residues. Per the germline V gene, CDR1 is SNHLY and CDR2 is FYNNEI. V gave up 7 bases and J gave up 4 bases; unmatched junction bases: 9. The CDR3 is CASIPGGTGGADTQYF. CDR3 in DNA: TGTGCCAGCATTCCAGGCGGGACAGGGGGCGCAGATACGCAGTATTTT.

This clonotype was detected a few times. The chain is built from TRBV10-3 and TRBJ2-5; weak D call: TRBD1 (6 bases). V lost 5 bases, J lost 1 base, and 8 bases lay in between. Germline lookup yields CDR1 ENHRY and CDR2 SYGVKD. This CDR3 has 13 residues. In DNA form, the CDR3 reads TGTGCCATCAGTTCAGGGGTCCAAGAGACCCAGTACTTC. It encodes CAISSGVQETQYF.

This clonotype showed up many times. J is TRBJ1-1 and V is TRBV20-1; 11 bases align to TRBD1. Per the germline V gene, CDR1 is DFQATT and CDR2 is SNEGSKA (reference sequence). The CDR3 is made up of 15 amino acids. The V gene end was trimmed by 4 bases and the J gene end by 5 bases; junction bases not matched to a gene: 9. This chain's CDR3 is CSATDRGRVRTEAFF. The CDR3 DNA reads TGCAGTGCTACGGACAGGGGGCGCGTCCGAACTGAAGCTTTCTTT.

This clonotype was counted many times. The chain has TRBV29-1 and TRBJ1-4; no clear D. The CDR3 is 13 residues long. The ends were cut back, 7 bases at V and 0 bases at J, with 9 bases in the middle. Germline assignment: CDR1 SQVTM and CDR2 ANQGSEA. CDR3 loop: CSAGVTTNEKLFF. The CDR3 DNA is TGCAGCGCTGGGGTAACAACTAATGAAAAACTGTTTTTT. Combining the CDR3 with reference TRBV29-1 and TRBJ1-4 gives the whole variable domain SAVISQKPSRDICQRGTSLTIQCQVDSQVTMMFWYRQQPGQSLTLIATANQGSEATYESGFVIDKFPISRPNLTFSTLTVSNMSPEDSSIYLCSAGVTTNEKLFFGSGTQLSVL.

This clonotype has ten or more counts. CDR3 nucleotides: TGTGCCAGCAGTCGGGTAGCGGGAGCCACCAAAAACATTCAGTACTTC. Its protein is CASSRVAGATKNIQYF. The chain links TRBV11-2 to TRBJ2-4; 9 bases are shared with TRBD2. CDR3 length: 16 residues. After removal of 6 bases from V and 2 bases from J, the junction contained 8 bases not matched to a gene. Germline values: CDR1 SGHAT, CDR2 FQNNGV.

The V gene is TRBV20-1, the J gene TRBJ1-6, with 8 bases matching TRBD1. Germline assignment: CDR1 DFQATT and CDR2 SNEGSKA (reference sequence). The CDR3 spans 13 residues. V trimming: 6 bases; J trimming: 7 bases; junction bases outside the gene matches: 5. The CDR3, as DNA: TGCAGTGCGGCTGGACAGGGAAATTCACCCCTCCACTTT. Translated, it gives CSAAGQGNSPLHF.